The entry below describes one T cell receptor beta chain. This clonotype came up a few times. Its target antigen remains unknown. Per-nucleotide qualities are absent, and no much larger clonotype sits a single base away. The CDR3 runs 19 amino acids, cysteine and phenylalanine included. The read is trimmed to its CDR3 DNA, 57 bases read in frame from base 1. Trimming takes 3 bases from V and 5 bases from J, and the germline ends sit 26 bases apart. TCRdb names Illumina NovaSeq 6000 as the instrument used. TCRalpha and TCRbeta cDNA libraries were constructed by 5'RACE with constant-segment primers, with sample barcodes and unique molecular identifiers being introduced. Trizol reagent was used to extract RNA from every sample. Amplification of the libraries took two PCR steps, and the second step added a second sample barcode plus Illumina TruSeq adapters. The libraries were sequenced on an Illumina NovaSeq using 2 x 150 bp paired-end reads. Turning to the authors' computational methods: The reads were demultiplexed and collapsed into UMI-guided consensus sequences using migec v1.2.7. With mixcr v2.1.11, UMI consensuses were aligned to TRA and TRB V and J templates and assembled into clonotypes. A clonotype was counted as expanded or contracted only if both edgeR and NoisET called the change significant, with noise models trained on biological replicates. edgeR calls used a false discovery rate-adjusted p below 0.01 and a log2 fold-change threshold of 1. As an exploratory analysis of dynamics, PCA with hierarchical clustering was applied to max-normalized trajectories of the 1000 most abundant clonotypes. Separately sequenced CD4+ and CD8+ repertoires were used to assign a CD4 or CD8 phenotype to each responding clone. TCRdb ran its own pipeline on the public reads, namely fastp trimming at Q25 and MiXCR clone calling, and kept in-frame beta chains. Rows matching on CDR3 protein sequence are summarized as one entry with the most common DNA and genes. The V and J calls and clone size are TCRdb's, not the authors'. Within this sample are 100,000 to 150,000 distinct CDR3 sequences, with roughly 6% of them counted one time only. Clones ranked in the top ten supply over 2% of the sample.

This sample was included in a study of T-cell memory formation after mild COVID-19 (dated by TCRdb to about 2021). Study-wide context: TCR sequence clusters from the two donors were found to be largely donor specific. In a couple of donors, T-cell clones that expanded and contracted after mild COVID-19 were tracked by sequencing TCRalpha and TCRbeta repertoires over time. Two young, previously healthy adult volunteers, one female and one male, were included in the cohort. General study outcomes and caveats: Balanced CD4/CD8 phenotypes were observed for clones contracting from day 15 to 85, whereas a bias towards CD4+ was observed for a second wave of clones expanding from day 15 to 37. The detection of some responding clones in pre-infection memory suggests that pre-existing cross-reactive memory T cells joined the SARS-CoV-2 response. Only two mild cases were covered in the study, and larger cohorts including severe cases with pre-infection samples were considered necessary. Contracting CD4+ clones appeared mostly in the CM and EM memory subsets, whereas CD8+ clones were enriched in EMRA. SARS-CoV-2 specificity of the second-wave clones peaking on day 37 was not confirmed.

Ficoll-Paque density gradient centrifugation was used to isolate PBMCs. The V gene is TRBV12-3 or TRBV12-4 and the J gene is TRBJ1-5, and the D gene may be TRBD1, 6 bases matching. The receptor comes from an adult woman who had mild COVID-19 (a few samples of this study predate the infection). The sample titles of this study are shuffled in the database, so cell type and time point are left out; the donor was told from shared clones. Material: PBMCs or a T cell subset sorted from them (not recorded which). The nucleotide sequence reads TGTGCCAGCAGTTTTCGGACCTCATCCCCCTCGGGGGCTGATCAGCCCCAGCATTTT. The encoded protein is CASSFRTSSPSGADQPQHF.